This record concerns one T cell receptor (beta chain) sequence. Its antigen specificity is not known. Base qualities are not at hand, and no much larger clone is one base apart. The method was PCR. This sample was sequenced with an Illumina HiSeq 2500. TCR library preparation used molecular barcoding, with unique molecular identifiers applied to normalize quantification of the TCRbeta repertoire. TCRdb ran its own pipeline on the public reads, namely fastp trimming at Q25 and MiXCR clone calling, and kept in-frame beta chains. Identical CDR3 proteins give one entry, which carries the most common genes and DNA. This sample comprises around 76,000 distinct CDR3 sequences, 15% to 20% of them detected only once. 45% to 55% of the sample rests with the top ten. The treatment or condition label of this sample denotes: allogeneic hematopoietic cell transplantation with graft depleted of TCRalphabeta T cells and CD19 B cells. TCRalphabeta/CD19-depleted allogeneic hematopoietic cell grafts were given to the transplant recipients, all of whom were children.

The sample is drawn from a study of T-cell reconstitution after alpha-beta-depleted transplantation in children (dated by TCRdb to 2015 to 2016). Concerning the study at large: Using TCR repertoire profiling, the study followed T-cell immune reconstitution in a quantitative way in children after TCRalphabeta/CD19-depleted allogeneic hematopoietic cell transplantation. The paper's findings and limits, for the study overall: In some patients, the high TCRbeta diversity seen at day 60 was put down to recipient T cells and intrathymic progenitors that had survived conditioning. The frequencies of hyperexpanded clones fell over the following months, and after one year, T-cell counts and TCRbeta diversity were mostly attributed to newly produced T cells. Apparently early alphabetaT-cell count recovery about two months after transplant reportedly relied on only several hundred rapidly expanded clones derived from non-depleted graft cells.

The cysteine opens and the phenylalanine closes a CDR3 of 15 amino acids. Left in the record is the CDR3 DNA by itself, 45 bases read in frame from the first base. The germline V gene gives CDR1 as MGHRA and CDR2 as YSYEKL. Clipping removes 1 base from V and 8 bases from J, with 6 as the unmatched junction base count. This TCR was recovered from a male patient aged 2 to 10 who had a stem cell transplant for acute lymphoblastic leukemia, so the T cells may come from the graft donor. This specimen consisted of PBMCs, mostly from graft donor cells, obtained 360 days after TCRalphabeta/CD19-depleted stem cell transplant. The sequence joins TRBV4-1 to TRBJ2-1; TRBD2 lines up with 9 middle nucleotides. The DNA sequence follows: TGCGCCAGCAGCCAAGTGTTAGCGGGAGTTCATGAGCAGTTCTTC. This yields the protein CASSQVLAGVHEQFF.